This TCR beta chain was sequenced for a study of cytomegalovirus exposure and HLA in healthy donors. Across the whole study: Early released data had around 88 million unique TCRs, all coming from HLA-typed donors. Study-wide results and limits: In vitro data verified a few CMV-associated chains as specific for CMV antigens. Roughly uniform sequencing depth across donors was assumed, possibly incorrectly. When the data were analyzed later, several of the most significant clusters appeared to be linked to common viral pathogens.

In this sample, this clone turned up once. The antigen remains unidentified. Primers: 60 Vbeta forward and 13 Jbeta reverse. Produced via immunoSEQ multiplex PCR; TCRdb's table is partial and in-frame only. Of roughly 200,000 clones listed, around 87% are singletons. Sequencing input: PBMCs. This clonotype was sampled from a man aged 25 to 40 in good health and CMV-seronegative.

In DNA, the CDR3 is TGTGCCAGCAGCTTGGGACTAGCGGGGGGGCAAGAGACCCAGTACTTC. Residues: CASSLGLAGGQETQYF. This rearrangement joins TRBV7-2 to TRBJ2-5; TRBD2 aligns across 16 bases. The CDR3 is 16 residues long. The ends lost 3 bases at V and 2 bases at J; junction bases unmatched: 0. CDR1 SGHTA and CDR2 FQGNSA come from the germline V gene.